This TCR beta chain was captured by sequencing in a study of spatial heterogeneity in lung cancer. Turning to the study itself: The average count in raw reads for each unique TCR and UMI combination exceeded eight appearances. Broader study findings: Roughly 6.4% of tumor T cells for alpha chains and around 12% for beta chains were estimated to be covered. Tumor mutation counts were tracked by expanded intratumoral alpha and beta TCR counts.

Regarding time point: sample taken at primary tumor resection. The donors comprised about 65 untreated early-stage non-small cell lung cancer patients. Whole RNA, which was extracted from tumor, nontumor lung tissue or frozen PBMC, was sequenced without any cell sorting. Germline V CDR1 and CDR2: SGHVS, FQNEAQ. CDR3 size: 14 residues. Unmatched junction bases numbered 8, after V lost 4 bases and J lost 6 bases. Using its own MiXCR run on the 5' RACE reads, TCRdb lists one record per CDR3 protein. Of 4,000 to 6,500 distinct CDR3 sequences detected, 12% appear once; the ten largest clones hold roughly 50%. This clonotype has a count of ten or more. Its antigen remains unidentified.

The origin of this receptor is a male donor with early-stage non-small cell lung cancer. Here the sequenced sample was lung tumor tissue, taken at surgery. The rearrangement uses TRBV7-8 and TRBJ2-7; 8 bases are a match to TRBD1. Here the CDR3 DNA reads TGTGCCAGCAGCTCCTGGACAGGGCCCCTCGAGCAGTACGTC. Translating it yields CASSSWTGPLEQYV.